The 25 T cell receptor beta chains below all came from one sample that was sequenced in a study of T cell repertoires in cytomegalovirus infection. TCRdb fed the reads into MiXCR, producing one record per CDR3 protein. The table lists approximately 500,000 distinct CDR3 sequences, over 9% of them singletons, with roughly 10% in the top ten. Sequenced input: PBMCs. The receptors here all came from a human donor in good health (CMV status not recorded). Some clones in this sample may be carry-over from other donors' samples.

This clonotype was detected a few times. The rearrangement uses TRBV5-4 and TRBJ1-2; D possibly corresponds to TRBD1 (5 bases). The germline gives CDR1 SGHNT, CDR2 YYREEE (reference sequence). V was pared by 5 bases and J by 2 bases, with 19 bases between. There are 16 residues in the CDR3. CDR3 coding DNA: TGTGCCAGCAGTTGGGCCCCCCGGGGGGACAACTATGGCTACACCTTC. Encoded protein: CASSWAPRGDNYGYTF. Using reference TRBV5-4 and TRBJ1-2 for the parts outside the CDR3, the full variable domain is ETGVTQSPTHLIKTRGQQVTLRCSSQSGHNTVSWYQQALGQGPQFIFQYYREEENGRGNFPPRFSGLQFPNYSSELNVNALELDDSALYLCASSWAPRGDNYGYTFGSGTRLTVV.

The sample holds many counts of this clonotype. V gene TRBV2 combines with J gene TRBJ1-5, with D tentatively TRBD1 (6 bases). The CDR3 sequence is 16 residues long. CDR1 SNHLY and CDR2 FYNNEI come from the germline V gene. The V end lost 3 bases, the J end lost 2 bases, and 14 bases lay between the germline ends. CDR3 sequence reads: CASSDPGAVRNQPQHF. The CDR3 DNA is TGTGCCAGCAGTGACCCGGGGGCAGTCCGCAATCAGCCCCAGCATTTT.

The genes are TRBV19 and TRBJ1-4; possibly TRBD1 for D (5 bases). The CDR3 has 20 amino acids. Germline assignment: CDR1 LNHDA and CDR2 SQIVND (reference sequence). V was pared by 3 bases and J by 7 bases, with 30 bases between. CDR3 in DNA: TGTGCCAGTAGTATTCGGCCCCGGGGACCGGAGATCGCAGGGTTTGAAAAACTGTTTTTT. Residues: CASSIRPRGPEIAGFEKLFF.

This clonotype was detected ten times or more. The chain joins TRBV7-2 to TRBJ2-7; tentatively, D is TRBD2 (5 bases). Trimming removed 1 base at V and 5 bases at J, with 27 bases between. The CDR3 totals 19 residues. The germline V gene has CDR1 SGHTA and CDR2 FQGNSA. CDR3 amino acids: CASSLGRPSAPASLNEQYF. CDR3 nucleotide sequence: TGTGCCAGCAGCTTAGGAAGGCCCTCCGCCCCCGCTAGCCTGAACGAGCAGTACTTC. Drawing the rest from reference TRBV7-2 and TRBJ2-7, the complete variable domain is GAGVSQSPSNKVTEKGKDVELRCDPISGHTALYWYRQSLGQGLEFLIYFQGNSAPDKSGLPSDRFSAERTGGSVSTLTIQRTQQEDSAVYLCASSLGRPSAPASLNEQYFGPGTRLTVT.

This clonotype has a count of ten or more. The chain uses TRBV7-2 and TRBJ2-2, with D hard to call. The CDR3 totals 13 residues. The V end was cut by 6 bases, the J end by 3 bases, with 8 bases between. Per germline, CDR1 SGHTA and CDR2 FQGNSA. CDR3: CASRPDYTGELFF. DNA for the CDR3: TGTGCCAGCAGGCCAGACTACACCGGGGAGCTGTTTTTT.

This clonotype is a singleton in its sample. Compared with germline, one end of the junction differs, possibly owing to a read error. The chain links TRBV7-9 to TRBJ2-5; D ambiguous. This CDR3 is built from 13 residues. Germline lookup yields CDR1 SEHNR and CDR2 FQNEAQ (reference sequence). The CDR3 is CACSVAKQETQYF. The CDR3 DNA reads TGTGCCTGCAGCGTCGCTAAGCAAGAGACCCAGTACTTC.

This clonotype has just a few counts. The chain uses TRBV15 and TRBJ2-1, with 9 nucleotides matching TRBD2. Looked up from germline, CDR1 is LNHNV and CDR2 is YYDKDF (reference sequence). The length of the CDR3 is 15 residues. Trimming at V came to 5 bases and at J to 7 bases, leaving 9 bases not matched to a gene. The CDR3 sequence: CATSPGLAGPNEQFF. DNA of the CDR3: TGTGCCACCAGCCCTGGCCTAGCGGGGCCAAATGAGCAGTTCTTC.

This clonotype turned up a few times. For the CDR3, the DNA is TGTGCCAGTACCTTAAGGGCAGCACAAGGAGCTTTCTTT. Translating gives CASTLRAAQGAFF. The chain carries TRBV19 and TRBJ1-1, with D unclear. The CDR3 is made up of 13 amino acids. V lost 7 bases to trimming and J lost 10 bases, with 19 bases between them. CDR1 and CDR2 from the germline V gene are LNHDA and SQIVND (reference sequence).

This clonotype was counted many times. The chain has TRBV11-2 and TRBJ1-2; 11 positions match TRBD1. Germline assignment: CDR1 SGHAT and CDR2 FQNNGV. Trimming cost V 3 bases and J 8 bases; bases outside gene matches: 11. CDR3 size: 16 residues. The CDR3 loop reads CASSFRTGGVSGGYTF. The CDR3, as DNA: TGTGCCAGCAGCTTCCGGACAGGGGGCGTTTCCGGCGGCTACACCTTC.

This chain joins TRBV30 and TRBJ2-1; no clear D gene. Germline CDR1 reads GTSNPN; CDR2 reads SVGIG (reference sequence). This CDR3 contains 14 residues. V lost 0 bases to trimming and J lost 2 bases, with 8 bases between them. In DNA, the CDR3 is TGTGCCTGGAGTGTACGTATGACCTACAATGAGCAGTTCTTC. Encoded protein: CAWSVRMTYNEQFF.

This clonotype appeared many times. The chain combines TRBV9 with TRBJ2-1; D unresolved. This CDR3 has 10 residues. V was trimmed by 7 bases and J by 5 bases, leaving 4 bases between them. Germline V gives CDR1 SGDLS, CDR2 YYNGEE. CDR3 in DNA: TGTGCCAGCGGGAACAATGAGCAGTTCTTC. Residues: CASGNNEQFF.

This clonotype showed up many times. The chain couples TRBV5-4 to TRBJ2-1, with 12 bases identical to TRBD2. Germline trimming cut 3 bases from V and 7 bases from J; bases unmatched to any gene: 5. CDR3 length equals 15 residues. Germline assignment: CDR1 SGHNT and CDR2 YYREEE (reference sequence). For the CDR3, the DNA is TGTGCCAGCAGCTCGCCTAGCGGGAGGGCAAATGAGCAGTTCTTC. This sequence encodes CASSSPSGRANEQFF.

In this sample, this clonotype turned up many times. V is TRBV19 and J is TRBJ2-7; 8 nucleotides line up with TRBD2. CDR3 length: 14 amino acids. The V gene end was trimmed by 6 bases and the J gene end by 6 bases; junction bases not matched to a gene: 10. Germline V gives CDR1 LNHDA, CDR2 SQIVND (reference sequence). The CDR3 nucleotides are TGTGCCAGTAGCCCCCGGGGAGCGGGAGTCGAGCAGTACTTC. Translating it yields CASSPRGAGVEQYF.

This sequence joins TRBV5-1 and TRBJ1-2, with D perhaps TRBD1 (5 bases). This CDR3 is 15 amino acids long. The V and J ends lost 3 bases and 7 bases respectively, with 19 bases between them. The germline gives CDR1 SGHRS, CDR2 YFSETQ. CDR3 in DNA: TGCGCCAGCAGCTCAACTTTTGGGGGAACGGGTGGCTACACCTTC. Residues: CASSSTFGGTGGYTF.

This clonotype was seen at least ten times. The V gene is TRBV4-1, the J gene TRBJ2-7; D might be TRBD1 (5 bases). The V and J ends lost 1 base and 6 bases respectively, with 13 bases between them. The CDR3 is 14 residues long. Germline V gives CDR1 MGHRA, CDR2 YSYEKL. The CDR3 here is CASSQVTQGIEQYF. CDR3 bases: TGCGCCAGCAGCCAAGTTACCCAGGGTATCGAGCAGTACTTC.

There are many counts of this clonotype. In nucleotides, the CDR3 is TGCGCCAGCAGCTCCTTCGGGCAGGGAGAGCAGTACTTC. Its translation: CASSSFGQGEQYF. The gene calls are TRBV5-1 and TRBJ2-7, with TRBD1 as a possible D gene (5 bases). This CDR3 is 13 amino acids long. Trimming cost V 3 bases and J 7 bases, with 14 bases left between them. Germline CDR1 SGHRS, CDR2 YFSETQ.

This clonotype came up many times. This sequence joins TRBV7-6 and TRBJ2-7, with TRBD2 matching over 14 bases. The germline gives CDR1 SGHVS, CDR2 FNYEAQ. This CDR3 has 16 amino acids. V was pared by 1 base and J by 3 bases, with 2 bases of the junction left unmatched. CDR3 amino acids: CASSLGLAGGLYEQYF. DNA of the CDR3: TGTGCCAGCAGCTTAGGACTAGCGGGGGGGCTCTACGAGCAGTACTTC. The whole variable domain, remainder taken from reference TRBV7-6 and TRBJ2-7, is GAGVSQSPRYKVTKRGQDVALRCDPISGHVSLYWYRQALGQGPEFLTYFNYEAQQDKSGLPNDRFSAERPEGSISTLTIQRTEQRDSAMYRCASSLGLAGGLYEQYFGPGTRLTVT.

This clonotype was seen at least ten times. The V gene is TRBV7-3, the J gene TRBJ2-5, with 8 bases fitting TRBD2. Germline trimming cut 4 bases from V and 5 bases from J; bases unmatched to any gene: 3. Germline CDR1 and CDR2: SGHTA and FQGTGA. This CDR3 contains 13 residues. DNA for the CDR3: TGTGCCAGCAGCTCCAGCGGGAGTGAGACCCAGTACTTC. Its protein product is CASSSSGSETQYF. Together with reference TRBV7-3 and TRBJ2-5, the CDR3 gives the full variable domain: GAGVSQTPSNKVTEKGKYVELRCDPISGHTALYWYRQSLGQGPEFLIYFQGTGAADDSGLPNDRFFAVRPEGSVSTLKIQRTERGDSAVYLCASSSSGSETQYFGPGTRLLVL.

CDR3 amino acids: CSASPGQGNQPQHF. The CDR3 bases are TGCAGTGCCTCCCCCGGACAGGGGAATCAGCCCCAGCATTTT. The rearrangement links TRBV20-1 to TRBJ1-5; TRBD1 agrees at 9 bases. This CDR3 is built from 14 residues. Germline values: CDR1 DFQATT, CDR2 SNEGSKA (reference sequence). V was clipped by 6 bases and J by 4 bases; unmatched bases: 7.

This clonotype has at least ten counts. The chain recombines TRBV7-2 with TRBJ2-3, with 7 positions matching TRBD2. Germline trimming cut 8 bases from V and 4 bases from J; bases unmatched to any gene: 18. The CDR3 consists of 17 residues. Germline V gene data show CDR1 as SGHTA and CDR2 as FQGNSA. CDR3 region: CASGVASGYAVADTQYF. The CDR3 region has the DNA TGTGCCAGCGGGGTGGCTAGCGGATACGCGGTCGCAGATACGCAGTATTTT.

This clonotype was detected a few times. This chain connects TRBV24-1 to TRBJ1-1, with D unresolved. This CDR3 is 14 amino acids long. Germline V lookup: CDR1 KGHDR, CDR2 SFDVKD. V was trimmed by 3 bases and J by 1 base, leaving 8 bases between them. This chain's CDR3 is CATSDPRQNTEAFF. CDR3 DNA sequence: TGTGCCACCAGTGATCCTCGACAGAACACTGAAGCTTTCTTT.

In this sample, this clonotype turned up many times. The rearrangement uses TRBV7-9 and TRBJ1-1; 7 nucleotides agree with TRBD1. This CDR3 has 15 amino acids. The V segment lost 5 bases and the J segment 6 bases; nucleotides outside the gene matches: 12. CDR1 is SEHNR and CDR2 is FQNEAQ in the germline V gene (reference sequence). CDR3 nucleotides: TGTGCCAGCAGCGAACACAGGGGACGGGTCGCTGAAGCTTTCTTT. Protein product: CASSEHRGRVAEAFF.

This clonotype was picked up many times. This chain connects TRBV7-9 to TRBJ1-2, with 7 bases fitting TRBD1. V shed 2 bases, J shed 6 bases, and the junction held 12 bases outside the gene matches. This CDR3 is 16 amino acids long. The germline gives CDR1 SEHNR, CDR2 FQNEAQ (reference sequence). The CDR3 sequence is CASSLTLGSGGDGYTF. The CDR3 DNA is TGTGCCAGCAGCTTAACACTCGGATCAGGGGGGGATGGCTACACCTTC.

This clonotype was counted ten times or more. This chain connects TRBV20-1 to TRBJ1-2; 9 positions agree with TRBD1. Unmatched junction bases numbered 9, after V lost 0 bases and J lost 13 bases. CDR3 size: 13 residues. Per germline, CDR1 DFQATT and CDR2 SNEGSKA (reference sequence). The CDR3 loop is CSARDPRTGDPTF. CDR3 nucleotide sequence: TGCAGTGCTAGAGATCCGCGGACAGGGGACCCCACCTTC.

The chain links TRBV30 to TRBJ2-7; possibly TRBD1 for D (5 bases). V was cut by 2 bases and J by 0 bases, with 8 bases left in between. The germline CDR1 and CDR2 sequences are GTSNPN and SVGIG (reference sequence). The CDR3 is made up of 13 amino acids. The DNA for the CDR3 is TGTGCCTGGAGTAGGGGAAGCTCCTACGAGCAGTACTTC. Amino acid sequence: CAWSRGSSYEQYF.